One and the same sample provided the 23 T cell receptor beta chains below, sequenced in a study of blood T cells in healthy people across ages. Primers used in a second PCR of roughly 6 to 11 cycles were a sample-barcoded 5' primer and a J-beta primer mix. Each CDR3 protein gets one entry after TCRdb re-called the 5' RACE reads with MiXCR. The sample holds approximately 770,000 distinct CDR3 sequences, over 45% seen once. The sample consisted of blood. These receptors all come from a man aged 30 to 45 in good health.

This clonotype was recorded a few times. The CDR3 sequence: CASSQDYSTDTQYF. CDR3 sequence (DNA): TGTGCCAGCAGCCAAGATTACTCCACAGATACGCAGTATTTT. This sequence joins TRBV3-1 and TRBJ2-3; D gene unclear. The CDR3 is 14 amino acids. V lost 0 bases to trimming and J lost 2 bases, with 6 bases between them. CDR1 is LGHDT and CDR2 is YNNKEL in the germline V gene (reference sequence).

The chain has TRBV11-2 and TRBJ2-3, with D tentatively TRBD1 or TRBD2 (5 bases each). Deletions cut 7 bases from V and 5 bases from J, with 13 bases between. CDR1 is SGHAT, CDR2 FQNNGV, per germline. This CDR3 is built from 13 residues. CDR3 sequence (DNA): TGTGCCAGCAACCGGGGCGTCATAGATACGCAGTATTTT. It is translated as CASNRGVIDTQYF.

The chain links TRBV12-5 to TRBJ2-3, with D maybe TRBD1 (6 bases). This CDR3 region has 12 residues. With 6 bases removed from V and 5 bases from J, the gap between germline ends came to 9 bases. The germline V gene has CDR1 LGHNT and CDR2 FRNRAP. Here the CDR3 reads CASGQGLDTQYF. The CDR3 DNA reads TGTGCTAGTGGACAGGGTTTAGATACGCAGTATTTT.

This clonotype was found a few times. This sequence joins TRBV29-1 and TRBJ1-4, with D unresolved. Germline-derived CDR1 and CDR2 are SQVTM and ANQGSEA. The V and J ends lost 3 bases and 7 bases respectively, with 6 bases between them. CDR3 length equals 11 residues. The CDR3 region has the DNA TGCAGCGTTGAGAGTGGTGAAAAACTGTTTTTT. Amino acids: CSVESGEKLFF.

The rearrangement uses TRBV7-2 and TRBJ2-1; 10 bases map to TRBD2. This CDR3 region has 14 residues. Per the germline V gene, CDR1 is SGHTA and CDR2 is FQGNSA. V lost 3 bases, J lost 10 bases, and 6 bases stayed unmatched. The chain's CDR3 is CASSLSGRVREQFF. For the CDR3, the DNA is TGTGCCAGCAGCTTGAGCGGGAGGGTGAGGGAGCAGTTCTTC.

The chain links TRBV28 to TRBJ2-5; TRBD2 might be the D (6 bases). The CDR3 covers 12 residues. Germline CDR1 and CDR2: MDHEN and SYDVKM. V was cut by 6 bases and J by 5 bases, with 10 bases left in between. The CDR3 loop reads CASRNAGETQYF. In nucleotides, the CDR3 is TGTGCCAGCAGAAATGCGGGGGAGACCCAGTACTTC.

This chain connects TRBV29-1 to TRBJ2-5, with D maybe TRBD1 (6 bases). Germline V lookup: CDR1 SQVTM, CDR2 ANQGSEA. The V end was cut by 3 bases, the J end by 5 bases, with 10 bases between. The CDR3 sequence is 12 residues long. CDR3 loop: CSVDRTVETQYF. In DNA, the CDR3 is TGCAGCGTTGATAGGACAGTGGAGACCCAGTACTTC.

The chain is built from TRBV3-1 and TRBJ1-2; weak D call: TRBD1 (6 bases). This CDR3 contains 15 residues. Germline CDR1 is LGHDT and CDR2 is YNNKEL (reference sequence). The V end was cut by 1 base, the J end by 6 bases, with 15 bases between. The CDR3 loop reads CASSQGLTGLNGYTF. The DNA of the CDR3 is TGTGCCAGCAGCCAAGGACTGACAGGACTAAATGGCTACACCTTC.

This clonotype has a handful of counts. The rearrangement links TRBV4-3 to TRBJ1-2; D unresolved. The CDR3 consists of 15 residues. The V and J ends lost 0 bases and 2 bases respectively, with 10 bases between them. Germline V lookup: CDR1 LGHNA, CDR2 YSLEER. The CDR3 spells CASSQDWEVNYGYTF. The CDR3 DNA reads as TGCGCCAGCAGCCAAGATTGGGAAGTGAACTATGGCTACACCTTC.

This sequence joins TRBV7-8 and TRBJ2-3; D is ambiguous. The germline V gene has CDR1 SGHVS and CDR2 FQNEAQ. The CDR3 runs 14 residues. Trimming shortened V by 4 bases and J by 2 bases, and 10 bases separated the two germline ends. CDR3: CASSSQLHTDTQYF. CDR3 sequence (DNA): TGTGCCAGCAGCTCCCAATTACACACAGATACGCAGTATTTT.

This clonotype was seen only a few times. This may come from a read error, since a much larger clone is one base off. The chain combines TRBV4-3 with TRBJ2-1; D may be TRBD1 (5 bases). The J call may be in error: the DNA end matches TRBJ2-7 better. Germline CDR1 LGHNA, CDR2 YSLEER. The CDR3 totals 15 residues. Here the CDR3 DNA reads TGCGCCAGCAGCCAAGAGTCAGGGTCCTACAATGAGCAGTACTTC. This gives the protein CASSQESGSYNEQYF.

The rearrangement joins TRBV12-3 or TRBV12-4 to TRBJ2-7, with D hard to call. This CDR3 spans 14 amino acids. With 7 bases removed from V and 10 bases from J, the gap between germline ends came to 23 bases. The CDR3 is CASKLTEGQEAQYF. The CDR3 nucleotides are TGTGCCAGCAAACTAACTGAAGGCCAAGAGGCCCAGTACTTC.

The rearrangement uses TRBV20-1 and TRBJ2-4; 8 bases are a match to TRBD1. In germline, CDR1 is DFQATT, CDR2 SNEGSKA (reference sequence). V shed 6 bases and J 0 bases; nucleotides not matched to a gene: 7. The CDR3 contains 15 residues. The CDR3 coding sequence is TGCAGTGCCAAACAGGGGGTACTAGCCAAAAACATTCAGTACTTC. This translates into CSAKQGVLAKNIQYF.

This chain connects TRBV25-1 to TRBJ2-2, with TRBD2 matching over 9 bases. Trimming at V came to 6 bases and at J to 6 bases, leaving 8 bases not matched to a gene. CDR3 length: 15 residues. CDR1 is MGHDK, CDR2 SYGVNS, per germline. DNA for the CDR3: TGTGCCAGCAGACTTAGCGGGAGAGGATCCGGGGAGCTGTTTTTT. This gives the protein CASRLSGRGSGELFF. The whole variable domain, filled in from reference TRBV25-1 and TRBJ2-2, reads EADIYQTPRYLVIGTGKKITLECSQTMGHDKMYWYQQDPGMELHLIHYSYGVNSTEKGDLSSESTVSRIRTEHFPLTLESARPSHTSQYLCASRLSGRGSGELFFGEGSRLTVL.

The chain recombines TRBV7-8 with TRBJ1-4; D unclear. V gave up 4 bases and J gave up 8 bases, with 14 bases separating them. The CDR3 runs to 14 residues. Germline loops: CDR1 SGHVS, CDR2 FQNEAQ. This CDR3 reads CASSSPGQAEKLFF. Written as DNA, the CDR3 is TGTGCCAGCAGCTCTCCTGGCCAGGCAGAAAAACTGTTTTTT.

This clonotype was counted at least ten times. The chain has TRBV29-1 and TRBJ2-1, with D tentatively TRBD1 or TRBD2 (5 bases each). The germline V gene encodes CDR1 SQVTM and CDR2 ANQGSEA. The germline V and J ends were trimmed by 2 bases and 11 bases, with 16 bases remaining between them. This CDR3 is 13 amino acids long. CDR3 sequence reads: CSVEPAVGEKQFF. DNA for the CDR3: TGCAGCGTTGAACCCGCAGTGGGGGAGAAGCAGTTCTTC.

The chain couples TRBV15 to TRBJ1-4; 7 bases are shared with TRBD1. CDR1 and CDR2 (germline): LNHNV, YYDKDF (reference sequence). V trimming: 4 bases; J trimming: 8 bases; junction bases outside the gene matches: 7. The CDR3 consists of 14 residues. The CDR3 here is CATSTTGQGEKLFF. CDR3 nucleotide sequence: TGTGCCACCAGCACGACAGGGCAAGGGGAAAAACTGTTTTTT.

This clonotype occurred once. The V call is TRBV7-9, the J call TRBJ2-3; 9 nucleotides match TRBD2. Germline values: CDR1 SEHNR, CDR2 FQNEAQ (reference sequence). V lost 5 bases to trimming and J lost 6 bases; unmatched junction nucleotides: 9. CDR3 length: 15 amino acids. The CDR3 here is CASSPPGTSFDTQYF. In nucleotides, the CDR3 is TGTGCCAGCAGCCCCCCCGGGACTAGCTTTGATACGCAGTATTTT.

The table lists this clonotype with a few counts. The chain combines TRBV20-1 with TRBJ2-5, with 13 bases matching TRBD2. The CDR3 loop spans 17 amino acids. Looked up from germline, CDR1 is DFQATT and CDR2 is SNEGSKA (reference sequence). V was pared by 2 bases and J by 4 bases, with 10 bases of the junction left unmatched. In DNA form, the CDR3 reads TGCAGTGCTAGACGCGAGACTAGCGGGGGGATCGGAGAGACCCAGTACTTC. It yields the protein CSARRETSGGIGETQYF.

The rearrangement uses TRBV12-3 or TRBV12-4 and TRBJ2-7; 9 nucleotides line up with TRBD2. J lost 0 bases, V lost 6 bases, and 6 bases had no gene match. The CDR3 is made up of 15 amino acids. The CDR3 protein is CASSNRLAVSYEQYF. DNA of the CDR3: TGTGCCAGCAGCAATCGACTAGCGGTCTCCTACGAGCAGTACTTC.

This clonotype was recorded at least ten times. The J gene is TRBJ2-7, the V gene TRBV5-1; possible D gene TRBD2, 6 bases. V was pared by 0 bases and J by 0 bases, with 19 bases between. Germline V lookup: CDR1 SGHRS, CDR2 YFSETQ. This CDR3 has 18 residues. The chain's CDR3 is CASSLGPGGYQSSYEQYF. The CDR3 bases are TGCGCCAGCAGCTTGGGACCCGGAGGGTACCAAAGCTCCTACGAGCAGTACTTC.

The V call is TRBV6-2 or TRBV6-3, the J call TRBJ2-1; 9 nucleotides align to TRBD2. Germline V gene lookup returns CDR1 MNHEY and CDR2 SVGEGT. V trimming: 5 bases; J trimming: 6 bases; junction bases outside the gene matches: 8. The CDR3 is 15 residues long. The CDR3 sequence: CASSTPGLAINEQFF. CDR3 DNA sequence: TGTGCCAGCAGTACCCCGGGACTAGCTATCAATGAGCAGTTCTTC.

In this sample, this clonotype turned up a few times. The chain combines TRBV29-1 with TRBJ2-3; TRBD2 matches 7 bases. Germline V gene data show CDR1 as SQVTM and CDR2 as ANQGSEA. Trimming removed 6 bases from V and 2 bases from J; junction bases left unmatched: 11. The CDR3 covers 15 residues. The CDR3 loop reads CSVSGRGSLTDTQYF. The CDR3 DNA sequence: TGCAGCGTATCAGGGCGGGGGTCGCTCACAGATACGCAGTATTTT.